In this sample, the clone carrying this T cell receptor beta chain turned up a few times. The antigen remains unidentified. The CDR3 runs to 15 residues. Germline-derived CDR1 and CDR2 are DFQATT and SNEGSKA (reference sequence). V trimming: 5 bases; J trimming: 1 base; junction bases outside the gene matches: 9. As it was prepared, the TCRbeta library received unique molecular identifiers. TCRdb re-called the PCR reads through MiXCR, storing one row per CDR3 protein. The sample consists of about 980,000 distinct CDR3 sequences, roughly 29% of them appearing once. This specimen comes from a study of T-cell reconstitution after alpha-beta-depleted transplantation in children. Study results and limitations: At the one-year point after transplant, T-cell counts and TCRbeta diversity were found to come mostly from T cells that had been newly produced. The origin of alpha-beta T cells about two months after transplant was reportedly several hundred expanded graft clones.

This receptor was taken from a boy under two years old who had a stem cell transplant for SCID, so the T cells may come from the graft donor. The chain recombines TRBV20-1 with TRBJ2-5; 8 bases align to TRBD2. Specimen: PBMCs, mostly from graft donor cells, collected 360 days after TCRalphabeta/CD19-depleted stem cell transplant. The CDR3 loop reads CSALKLTSGQETQYF. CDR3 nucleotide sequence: TGCAGTGCTCTTAAGTTAACTAGCGGCCAAGAGACCCAGTACTTC.